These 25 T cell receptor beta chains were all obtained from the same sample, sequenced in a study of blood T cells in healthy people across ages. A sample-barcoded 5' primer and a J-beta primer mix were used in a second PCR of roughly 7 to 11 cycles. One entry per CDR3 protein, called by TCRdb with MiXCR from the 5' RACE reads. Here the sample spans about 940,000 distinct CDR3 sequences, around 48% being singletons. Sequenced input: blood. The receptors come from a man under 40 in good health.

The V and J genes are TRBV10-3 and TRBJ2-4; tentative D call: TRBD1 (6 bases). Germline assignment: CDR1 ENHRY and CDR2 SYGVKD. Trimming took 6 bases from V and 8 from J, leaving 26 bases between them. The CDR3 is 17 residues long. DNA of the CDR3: TGTGCCATCAGCCCTGGGAGAGGAGACAGGCCGGAGGACATTCAGTACTTC. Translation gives CAISPGRGDRPEDIQYF.

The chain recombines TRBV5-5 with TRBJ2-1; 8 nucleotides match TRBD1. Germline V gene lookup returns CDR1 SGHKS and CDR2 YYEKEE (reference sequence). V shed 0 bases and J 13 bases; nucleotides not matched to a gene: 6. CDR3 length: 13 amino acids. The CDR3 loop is CASSLVGQETQFF. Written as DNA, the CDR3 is TGTGCCAGCAGCTTGGTGGGACAGGAGACCCAGTTCTTC. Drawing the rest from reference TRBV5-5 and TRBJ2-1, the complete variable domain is DAGVTQSPTHLIKTRGQQVTLRCSPISGHKSVSWYQQVLGQGPQFIFQYYEKEERGRGNFPDRFSARQFPNYSSELNVNALLLGDSALYLCASSLVGQETQFFGPGTRLTVL.

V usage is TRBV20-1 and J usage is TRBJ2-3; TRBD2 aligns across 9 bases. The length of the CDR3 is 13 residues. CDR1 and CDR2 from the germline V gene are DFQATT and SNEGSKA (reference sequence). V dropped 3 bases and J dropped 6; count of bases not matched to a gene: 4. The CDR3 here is CSASWAGGDTQYF. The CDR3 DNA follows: TGCAGTGCTAGTTGGGCGGGGGGGGATACGCAGTATTTT.

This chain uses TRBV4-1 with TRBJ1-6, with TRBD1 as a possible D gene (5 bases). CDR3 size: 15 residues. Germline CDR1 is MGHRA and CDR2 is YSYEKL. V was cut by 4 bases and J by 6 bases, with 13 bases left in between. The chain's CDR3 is CASSPAGPVNSPLHF. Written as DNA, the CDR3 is TGCGCCAGCAGCCCGGCGGGACCGGTTAATTCACCCCTCCACTTT.

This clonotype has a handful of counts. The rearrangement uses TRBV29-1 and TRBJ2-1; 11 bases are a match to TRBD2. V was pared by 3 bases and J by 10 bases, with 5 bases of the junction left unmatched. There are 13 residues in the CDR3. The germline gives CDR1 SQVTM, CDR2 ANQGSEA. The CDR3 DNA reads TGCAGCGTTGACGTAGCGGGGGGGTTGGAGCAGTTCTTC. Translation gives CSVDVAGGLEQFF.

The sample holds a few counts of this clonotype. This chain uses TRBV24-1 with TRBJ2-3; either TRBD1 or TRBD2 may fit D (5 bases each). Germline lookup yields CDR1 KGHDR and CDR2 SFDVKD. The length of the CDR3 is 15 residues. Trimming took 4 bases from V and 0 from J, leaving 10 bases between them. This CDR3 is CATSDGTESTDTQYF. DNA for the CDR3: TGTGCCACCAGTGACGGGACGGAGAGCACAGATACGCAGTATTTT.

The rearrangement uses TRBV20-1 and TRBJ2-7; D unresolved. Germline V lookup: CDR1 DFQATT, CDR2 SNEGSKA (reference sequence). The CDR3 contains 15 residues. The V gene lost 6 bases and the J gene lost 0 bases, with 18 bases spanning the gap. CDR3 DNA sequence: TGCAGTGCCCACACCAGTACAGCGTTCTCCTACGAGCAGTACTTC. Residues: CSAHTSTAFSYEQYF.

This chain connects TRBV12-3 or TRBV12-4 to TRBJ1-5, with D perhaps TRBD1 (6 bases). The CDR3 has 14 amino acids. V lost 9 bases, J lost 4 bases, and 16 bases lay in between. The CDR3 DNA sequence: TGTGCCAGTAGGGGGGGGACAACTAATCAGCCCCAGCATTTT. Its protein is CASRGGTTNQPQHF.

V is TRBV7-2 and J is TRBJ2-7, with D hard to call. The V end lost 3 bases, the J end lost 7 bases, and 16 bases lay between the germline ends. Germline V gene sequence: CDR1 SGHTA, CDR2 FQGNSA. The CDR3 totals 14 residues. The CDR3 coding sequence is TGTGCCAGCAGCTTGGACGGCTCCTACAATGAGCAGTACTTC. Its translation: CASSLDGSYNEQYF.

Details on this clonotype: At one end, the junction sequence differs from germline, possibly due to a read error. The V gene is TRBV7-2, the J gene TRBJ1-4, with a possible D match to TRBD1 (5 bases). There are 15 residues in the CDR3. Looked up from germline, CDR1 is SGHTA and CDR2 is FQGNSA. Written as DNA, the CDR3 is TGTGCCGGCAGCTTAGCGCCTGGGGCAGATGAAAAACTGTTTTTT. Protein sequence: CAGSLAPGADEKLFF.

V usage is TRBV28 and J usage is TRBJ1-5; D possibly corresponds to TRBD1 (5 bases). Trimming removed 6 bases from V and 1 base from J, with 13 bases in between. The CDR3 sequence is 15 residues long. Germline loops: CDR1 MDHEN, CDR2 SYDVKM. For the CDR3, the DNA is TGTGCCAGCAGCCGAAAGGGGATCAGCAATCAGCCCCAGCATTTT. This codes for CASSRKGISNQPQHF.

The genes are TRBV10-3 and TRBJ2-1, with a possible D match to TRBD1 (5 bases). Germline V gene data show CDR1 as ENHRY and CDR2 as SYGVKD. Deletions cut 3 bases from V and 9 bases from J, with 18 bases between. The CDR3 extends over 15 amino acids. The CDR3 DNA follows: TGTGCCATCAGTGACCCGCTGGTACAGGTTTCTGAGCAGTTCTTC. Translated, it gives CAISDPLVQVSEQFF.

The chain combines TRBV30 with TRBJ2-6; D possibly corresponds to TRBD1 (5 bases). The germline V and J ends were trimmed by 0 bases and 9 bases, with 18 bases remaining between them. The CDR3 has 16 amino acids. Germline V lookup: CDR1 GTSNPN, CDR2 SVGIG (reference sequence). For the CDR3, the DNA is TGTGCCTGGAGTGTACCCCCTCGGGCAGGGCACAACGTCCTGACTTTC. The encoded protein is CAWSVPPRAGHNVLTF.

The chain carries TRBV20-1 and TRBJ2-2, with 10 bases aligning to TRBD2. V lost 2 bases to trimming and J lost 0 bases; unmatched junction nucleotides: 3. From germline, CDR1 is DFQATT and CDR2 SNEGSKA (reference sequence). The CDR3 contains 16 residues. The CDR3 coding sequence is TGCAGTGCTAGACTAGCGGGGGCATCGAACACCGGGGAGCTGTTTTTT. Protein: CSARLAGASNTGELFF.

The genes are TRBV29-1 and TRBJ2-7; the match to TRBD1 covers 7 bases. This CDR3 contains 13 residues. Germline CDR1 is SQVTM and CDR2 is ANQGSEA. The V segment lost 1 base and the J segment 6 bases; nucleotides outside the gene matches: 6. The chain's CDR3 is CSVEVRRQGEQYF. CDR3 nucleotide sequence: TGCAGCGTTGAAGTTCGACGACAGGGCGAGCAGTACTTC.

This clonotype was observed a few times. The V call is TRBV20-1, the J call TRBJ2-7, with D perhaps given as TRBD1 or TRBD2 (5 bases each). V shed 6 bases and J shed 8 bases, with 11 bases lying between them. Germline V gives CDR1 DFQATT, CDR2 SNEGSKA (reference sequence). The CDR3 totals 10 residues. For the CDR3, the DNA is TGCAGTGCGACCCCGGGACAGCAGTACTTC. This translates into CSATPGQQYF.

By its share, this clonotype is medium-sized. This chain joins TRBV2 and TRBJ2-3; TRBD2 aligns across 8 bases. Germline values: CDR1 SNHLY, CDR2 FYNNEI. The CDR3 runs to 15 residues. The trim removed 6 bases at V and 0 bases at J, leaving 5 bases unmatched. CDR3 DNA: TGTGCCAGCAGGGGACTAGTTGTAAGCACAGATACGCAGTATTTT. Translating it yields CASRGLVVSTDTQYF.

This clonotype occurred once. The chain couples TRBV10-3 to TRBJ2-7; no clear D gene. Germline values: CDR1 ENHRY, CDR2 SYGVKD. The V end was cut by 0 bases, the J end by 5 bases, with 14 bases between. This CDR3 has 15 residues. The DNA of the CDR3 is TGTGCCATCAGTGAGTCTGCGCCGGCTTCCAACGAGCAGTACTTC. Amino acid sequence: CAISESAPASNEQYF.

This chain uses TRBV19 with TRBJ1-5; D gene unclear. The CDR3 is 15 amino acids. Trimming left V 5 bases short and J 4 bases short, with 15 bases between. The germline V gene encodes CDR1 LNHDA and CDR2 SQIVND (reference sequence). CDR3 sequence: CASSPSAERNQPQHF. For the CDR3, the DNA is TGTGCCAGTAGTCCCTCGGCAGAACGAAATCAGCCCCAGCATTTT.

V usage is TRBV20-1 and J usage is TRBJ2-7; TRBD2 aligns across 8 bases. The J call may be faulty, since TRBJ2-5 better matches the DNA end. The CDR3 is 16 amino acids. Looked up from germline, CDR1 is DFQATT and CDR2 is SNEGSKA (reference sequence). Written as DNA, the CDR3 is TGCAGTGCTGAGCGACTAGCGAGGGTGTACCAAGAGACCCAGTACTTC. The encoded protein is CSAERLARVYQETQYF.

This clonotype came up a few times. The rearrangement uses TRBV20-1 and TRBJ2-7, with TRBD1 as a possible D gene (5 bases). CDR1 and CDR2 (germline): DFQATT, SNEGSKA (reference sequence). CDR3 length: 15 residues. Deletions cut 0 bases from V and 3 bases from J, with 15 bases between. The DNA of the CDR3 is TGCAGTGCTAGAGATTACAGGTCTAGAAACTACGAGCAGTACTTC. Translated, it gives CSARDYRSRNYEQYF.

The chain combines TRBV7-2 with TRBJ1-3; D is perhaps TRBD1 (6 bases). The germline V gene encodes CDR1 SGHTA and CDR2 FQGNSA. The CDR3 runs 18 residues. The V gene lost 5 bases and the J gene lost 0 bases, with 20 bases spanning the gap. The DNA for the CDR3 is TGTGCCAGCAGCAGTTTTTGGGGACAACTGAGCTCTGGAAACACCATATATTTT. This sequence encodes CASSSFWGQLSSGNTIYF.

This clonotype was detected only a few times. CDR3: CATSGTARNYGYTF. The CDR3 nucleotides read TGTGCCACCAGCGGGACAGCCCGTAACTATGGCTACACCTTC. The rearrangement joins TRBV24-1 to TRBJ1-2; 7 bases agree with TRBD1. Germline-derived CDR1 and CDR2 are KGHDR and SFDVKD. The CDR3 extends over 14 amino acids. With 7 bases clipped from V and 1 base from J, the junction kept 5 bases outside the gene matches.

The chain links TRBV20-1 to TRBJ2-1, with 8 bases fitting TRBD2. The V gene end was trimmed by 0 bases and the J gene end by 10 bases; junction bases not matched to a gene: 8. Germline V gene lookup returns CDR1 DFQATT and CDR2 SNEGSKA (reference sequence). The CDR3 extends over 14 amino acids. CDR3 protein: CSARDLAGGWEQFF. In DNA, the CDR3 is TGCAGTGCTAGAGATCTGGCGGGAGGATGGGAGCAGTTCTTC.

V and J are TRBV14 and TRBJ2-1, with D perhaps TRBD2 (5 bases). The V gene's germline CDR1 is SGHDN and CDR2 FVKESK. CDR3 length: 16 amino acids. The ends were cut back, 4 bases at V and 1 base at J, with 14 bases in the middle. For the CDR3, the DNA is TGTGCCAGCAGCCCCGGCGGGCGAAATTCCTACAATGAGCAGTTCTTC. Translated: CASSPGGRNSYNEQFF.